What follows are 13 T cell receptor beta chains derived from one specimen sequenced in a study of blood T cells in healthy people across ages. A second PCR, run for about 7 to 11 cycles, used a sample-barcoded 5' primer plus a J-beta primer mix. MiXCR, applied by TCRdb to the 5' RACE reads, yields one record per CDR3 protein. The table lists some 1.7 million distinct CDR3 sequences, roughly 30% of them singletons. Sequenced material: blood. These receptors were collected from a woman aged 25-40 years in good health.

V usage is TRBV20-1 and J usage is TRBJ2-1, with 11 bases lining up with TRBD2. The DNA matches TRBJ2-7 better at its end, which makes the J call doubtful. The CDR3 has 13 residues. Per the germline V gene, CDR1 is DFQATT and CDR2 is SNEGSKA (reference sequence). Here the CDR3 DNA reads TGCAGTGTCGGACTAGCGGGCTACAATGAGCAGTACTTC. This gives the protein CSVGLAGYNEQYF.

V and J are TRBV5-1 and TRBJ1-6; no firm D call. V was shortened by 3 bases and J by 5 bases, with 6 bases between the two germline ends. This CDR3 is built from 13 residues. The germline V gene encodes CDR1 SGHRS and CDR2 YFSETQ. This chain's CDR3 is CASSWGNNSPLHF. The CDR3 nucleotides read TGCGCCAGCAGCTGGGGTAATAATTCACCCCTCCACTTT.

The chain is built from TRBV21-1 and TRBJ1-6. TRBV21-1 is deemed a pseudogene. The CDR3 loop spans 14 amino acids. The CDR3 loop reads CASSKAEFNSPLHF. The CDR3 DNA reads as TGTGCCAGCAGCAAAGCAGAATTTAATTCACCCCTCCACTTT.

In its sample, this clonotype was seen a few times. CDR3 in DNA: TGCAGTGCTCGCGGGGTCGGGAGATCCGATGAGCAGTTCTTC. It is translated as CSARGVGRSDEQFF. The gene calls are TRBV20-1 and TRBJ2-1, with D possibly matching TRBD2 (6 bases). The V end was cut by 5 bases, the J end by 8 bases, with 19 bases between. The CDR3 runs to 14 residues. Looked up from germline, CDR1 is DFQATT and CDR2 is SNEGSKA (reference sequence).

This clonotype has at least ten counts. The rearrangement links TRBV15 to TRBJ2-3; the D is unclear. Germline assignment: CDR1 LNHNV and CDR2 YYDKDF (reference sequence). The CDR3 spans 16 residues. V was trimmed by 1 base and J by 2 bases, leaving 13 bases between them. This CDR3 is CATSRVSVGYTDTQYF. CDR3 nucleotide sequence: TGTGCCACCAGCAGAGTATCTGTGGGGTACACAGATACGCAGTATTTT. Supplemented by reference TRBV15 and TRBJ2-3, the full variable domain reads DAMVIQNPRYQVTQFGKPVTLSCSQTLNHNVMYWYQQKSSQAPKLLFHYYDKDFNNEADTPDNFQSRRPNTSFCFLDIRSPGLGDTAMYLCATSRVSVGYTDTQYFGPGTRLTVL.

This clonotype appeared a few times. The chain combines TRBV12-3 or TRBV12-4 with TRBJ2-7; D remains ambiguous. This CDR3 contains 13 residues. V shed 7 bases and J shed 3 bases, with 13 bases lying between them. CDR3 bases: TGTGCCAGCAACGTCTTGGGTGACTACGAGCAGTACTTC. This codes for CASNVLGDYEQYF.

The V call is TRBV7-2, the J call TRBJ2-3, with TRBD2 matching 9 bases. Germline V gene lookup returns CDR1 SGHTA and CDR2 FQGNSA. CDR3 size: 16 residues. The ends lost 3 bases at V and 2 bases at J; junction bases unmatched: 6. In DNA form, the CDR3 reads TGTGCCAGCAGCTTGGGACTAGCAAGATCCACAGATACGCAGTATTTT. Encoded protein: CASSLGLARSTDTQYF.

In the case of this clonotype: A read error may be the cause here, since a much bigger clone is one base away. The chain couples TRBV5-5 to TRBJ2-1; no clear D. The CDR3 runs to 12 residues. The V end lost 6 bases, the J end lost 8 bases, and 12 bases lay between the germline ends. CDR1 and CDR2 from the germline V gene are SGHKS and YYEKEE (reference sequence). This CDR3 reads CASIFHGYEQFF. For the CDR3, the DNA is TGTGCCAGCATCTTCCATGGGTATGAGCAGTTCTTC.

This clonotype appeared a few times. The chain is built from TRBV2 and TRBJ2-1; TRBD1 matches 11 bases. This CDR3 has 14 residues. Losses at the gene ends were 6 bases for V and 5 bases for J; bases not matched to a gene: 3. The germline V gene encodes CDR1 SNHLY and CDR2 FYNNEI. The CDR3 DNA reads as TGTGCCAGCAGCGCGGGACAGGGGGACAATGAGCAGTTCTTC. The encoded protein is CASSAGQGDNEQFF. The full variable domain, rest sourced from reference TRBV2 and TRBJ2-1, is EPEVTQTPSHQVTQMGQEVILRCVPISNHLYFYWYRQILGQKVEFLVSFYNNEISEKSEIFDDQFSVERPDGSNFTLKIRSTKLEDSAMYFCASSAGQGDNEQFFGPGTRLTVL.

In this sample, this clonotype turned up a few times. V and J are TRBV2 and TRBJ1-4, with 7 bases matching TRBD1. This CDR3 has 14 amino acids. V gave up 4 bases and J gave up 7 bases; unmatched junction bases: 6. In germline, CDR1 is SNHLY, CDR2 FYNNEI. CDR3 protein: CASSATGVFEKLFF. As DNA, the CDR3 is TGTGCCAGCAGTGCTACAGGGGTTTTTGAAAAACTGTTTTTT. The full variable domain, with the rest looked up from reference TRBV2 and TRBJ1-4, is EPEVTQTPSHQVTQMGQEVILRCVPISNHLYFYWYRQILGQKVEFLVSFYNNEISEKSEIFDDQFSVERPDGSNFTLKIRSTKLEDSAMYFCASSATGVFEKLFFGSGTQLSVL.

The V and J genes are TRBV11-2 and TRBJ2-5, with TRBD1 matching over 7 bases. With 4 bases clipped from V and 5 bases from J, the junction kept 7 bases outside the gene matches. CDR3 length equals 14 residues. Germline values: CDR1 SGHAT, CDR2 FQNNGV. The CDR3 DNA reads TGTGCCAGCAGCTCCGACAGGGAGAGGGAGACCCAGTACTTC. It codes for CASSSDRERETQYF.

This clonotype was observed a few times. The CDR3 sequence is CASSALAGSSYNEQFF. For the CDR3, the DNA is TGTGCCAGCAGCGCCCTAGCGGGGAGCTCCTACAATGAGCAGTTCTTC. The chain employs TRBV9 and TRBJ2-1, with 9 positions matching TRBD2. Germline V lookup: CDR1 SGDLS, CDR2 YYNGEE. The V and J ends lost 3 bases and 0 bases, in that order; junction bases with no gene match: 4. CDR3 length equals 16 residues.

The chain recombines TRBV7-2 with TRBJ2-4; possible D gene TRBD2, 6 bases. The V gene's germline CDR1 is SGHTA and CDR2 FQGNSA. V dropped 5 bases and J dropped 9 bases, with 14 bases sitting between them. The CDR3 totals 13 residues. The DNA of the CDR3 is TGTGCCAGCAGCCATCCTAGCGAGGTCATTCAGTACTTC. Translated: CASSHPSEVIQYF.